This T cell receptor (beta chain) emerged from a study of blood T cell repertoires in COVID-19 (dated by TCRdb to 2020 to 2022). Study-wide context: The collaborator samples originated in the United States, Italy and Spain and spanned the acute and convalescent phases of COVID-19. The prospective study material was composed of cDNA or gDNA derived from T cells, B-cell-depleted T cells, or PBMCs. Where available, HLA class I and class II types were obtained from metadata supplied by the sample provider rather than from assay-based typing. Nearly every sample came with metadata listing a de-identified subject ID, COVID-19 status, age in years and sex. Deeply sampled blood TCRbeta repertoires from subjects exposed to, actively infected with, or recovered from COVID-19 were included in the dataset. A freely available public database, intended as a resource for researchers studying the immune response to SARS-CoV-2, is where the repertoires were released. The samples were drawn from the first 160 participants of the ongoing ImmuneRACE study and from some 1,300 subjects provided by 6 global collaborators. What the authors observed across the whole study: The amount of clinical and demographic metadata varied by source and participant and was provided uncurated.

Trimming costs V 1 base and J 5 bases, and their ends lie 12 bases apart. The CDR3 measures 14 amino acids from cysteine to phenylalanine. CDR3 DNA is the only sequence kept; it has 42 bases, read in frame from the first base. CDR1 and CDR2 were assigned from the germline V gene as SGHTS and YDEGEE. TCRbeta CDR3 regions were amplified from genomic DNA by means of the immunoSEQ Assay, a bias-controlled multiplex PCR. The paper's processing steps were these. The number of nucleated cells in each sample was estimated by amplification of reference gene primers within the assay. To quantify the absolute abundance of each unique TCRbeta CDR3 rearrangement, sequence reads were collapsed and filtered. Productive Simpson clonality was computed per sample as the square root of Simpson's diversity index over productive rearrangements. TCRdb retrieved this table from immuneACCESS and kept in-frame rearrangements only. Not all clones are present; in checked studies, unresolved V genes account for under half, and no reason is known for the remainder. That table is the source of V, J and clone size, and D and trimming were worked out from the DNA. The sample has approximately 170,000 clones on record, approximately 83% of them singletons. The ten largest clones add up to 11% of the sample.

Each collaborating institution followed its own protocols to collect whole blood in K2EDTA tubes. For TCRbeta analysis, collaborators shipped samples in one of three forms: frozen whole blood, isolated PBMCs, or DNA extracted from either of those sample types. Concerning this clone itself: Its cognate antigen has yet to be identified. Per-base qualities were not stored, and no clone one base away is much larger.

Sequenced input: peripheral blood. Rearrangement joined TRBV5-8 to TRBJ1-1; perhaps TRBD1 is the D gene, with 5 bases matching. This receptor was taken from a man between 70 and 80 years old with active or convalescent COVID-19. The CDR3 has the sequence CASSLLGGWTEAFF. The nucleotides are TGTGCCAGCAGCTTGCTGGGGGGGTGGACTGAAGCTTTCTTT.